The rows below give T cell receptor beta chains drawn from one sample of a study of PD-1 blockade in classical Hodgkin lymphoma. Some clones are missing from TCRdb's copy, which holds only in-frame ones; the method was immunoSEQ multiplex PCR. The table shows about 110,000 clones, with about nine tenths occurring only once. Here the sequenced sample was peripheral blood mononuclear cells (PBMCs), taken before the second cycle of nivolumab. Source of these receptors: a human donor with classical Hodgkin lymphoma. CDR3s include the opening cysteine and the closing phenylalanine or tryptophan. The order of the fields is CDR3 DNA, CDR3 protein, V gene, J gene, D gene, clone size. D genes are given only for firm matches. Clone size is stated in some rows and not others, as once, few, many or a class when expanded.

CDR3nt: TGTGCCAGCAGTCCTAGCCCGAGCGGGAGGCCTGGCTTAGATACGCAGTATTTT
CDR3aa: CASSPSPSGRPGLDTQYF
v_gene: TRBV7-2
j_gene: TRBJ2-3
d_gene: TRBD2
abundance: -

CDR3nt: TGTGCCAGCTCACTTTTGGGGTACGAGCAGTACTTC
CDR3aa: CASSLLGYEQYF
v_gene: TRBV18
j_gene: TRBJ2-7
d_gene: -
abundance: -

CDR3nt: TGTGCCAGCAGCCGGACAGGGTCAGGGGGTGAAAAACTGTTTTTT
CDR3aa: CASSRTGSGGEKLFF
v_gene: TRBV7-9
j_gene: TRBJ1-4
d_gene: TRBD1
abundance: few

CDR3nt: TGCGCCAGCACTGGAGTGAATGAGCAGTTCTTC
CDR3aa: CASTGVNEQFF
v_gene: TRBV5-1
j_gene: TRBJ2-1
d_gene: -
abundance: -

CDR3nt: TGTGCCAGCAGCCCCCGAAAATTCTCTGGAAACACCATATATTTT
CDR3aa: CASSPRKFSGNTIYF
v_gene: TRBV14
j_gene: TRBJ1-3
d_gene: -
abundance: -

CDR3nt: TGCGCCAGCAGCTTGGCAGGGGGAGAGACCCAGTACTTC
CDR3aa: CASSLAGGETQYF
v_gene: TRBV5-1
j_gene: TRBJ2-5
d_gene: TRBD1
abundance: -

CDR3nt: TGCGCCAGCAGCTCGCTCCCCCTAGCCTCCTACGAGCAGTACTTC
CDR3aa: CASSSLPLASYEQYF
v_gene: TRBV5-1
j_gene: TRBJ2-7
d_gene: -
abundance: -

CDR3nt: TGTGCCAGCAGGGCCCGAGACAGGTTGCATGGCTACACCTTC
CDR3aa: CASRARDRLHGYTF
v_gene: TRBV27
j_gene: TRBJ1-2
d_gene: -
abundance: -

CDR3nt: TGTGCCAGCAGCCCCGACAGGGGGTGGCGGGACACTGAAGCTTTCTTT
CDR3aa: CASSPDRGWRDTEAFF
v_gene: TRBV7-9
j_gene: TRBJ1-1
d_gene: TRBD1
abundance: -

CDR3nt: TGCGCCAGCAGCTTGGCAGTAGGCGGGACCTTTGCGCAGTATTTT
CDR3aa: CASSLAVGGTFAQYF
v_gene: TRBV5-1
j_gene: TRBJ2-3
d_gene: -
abundance: -

CDR3nt: TGTGCCAGTAGTATAGGGGGCCATGAAGCTTTCTTT
CDR3aa: CASSIGGHEAFF
v_gene: TRBV19
j_gene: TRBJ1-1
d_gene: -
abundance: few

CDR3nt: TGTGCCAGCAGGCGACCAAGACTAGCGGGAGTTTCCCACTCCTACGAGCAGTACTTC
CDR3aa: CASRRPRLAGVSHSYEQYF
v_gene: TRBV6-4
j_gene: TRBJ2-7
d_gene: TRBD2
abundance: -

CDR3nt: TGTGCCAGTAACCCTAGCGGGACCTACAATGAGCAGTTCTTC
CDR3aa: CASNPSGTYNEQFF
v_gene: TRBV19
j_gene: TRBJ2-1
d_gene: TRBD2
abundance: -

CDR3nt: TGTGCCACCAGCAGAGATTCCCAGGGGGGGTCCGAGACCCAGTACTTC
CDR3aa: CATSRDSQGGSETQYF
v_gene: TRBV15
j_gene: TRBJ2-5
d_gene: -
abundance: -

CDR3nt: TGTGCCAGCGGACTACAGGACCGGGGCAATGAGCAGTTCTTC
CDR3aa: CASGLQDRGNEQFF
v_gene: TRBV27
j_gene: TRBJ2-1
d_gene: -
abundance: -

CDR3nt: TGTGCCAGTAGTATAGGGACAGTTAACACCGGGGAGCTGTTTTTT
CDR3aa: CASSIGTVNTGELFF
v_gene: TRBV19
j_gene: TRBJ2-2
d_gene: -
abundance: -

CDR3nt: TGTGCCAGCAGCTTAAATCTCATTATAGCGGGAGGTACCTCATTTGGTGAGCAGTTCTTC
CDR3aa: CASSLNLIIAGGTSFGEQFF
v_gene: TRBV7-4
j_gene: TRBJ2-1
d_gene: TRBD2
abundance: -

CDR3nt: TGCGCCAGCAGCCAAGACTGGACGGATTCCTACGAGCAGTACTTC
CDR3aa: CASSQDWTDSYEQYF
v_gene: TRBV4-3
j_gene: TRBJ2-7
d_gene: -
abundance: -

CDR3nt: TGTGCCAGCAGCTCTCCACGACTAGCGGGAGGGGAAGATGAGCAGTTCTTC
CDR3aa: CASSSPRLAGGEDEQFF
v_gene: TRBV5-5
j_gene: TRBJ2-1
d_gene: TRBD2
abundance: -

CDR3nt: TGTGCCAGCAGCCAAACCCGGGGCCCGAACACCGGGGAGCTGTTTTTT
CDR3aa: CASSQTRGPNTGELFF
v_gene: TRBV16
j_gene: TRBJ2-2
d_gene: -
abundance: -

CDR3nt: TGTGCCAGTCGAGCGGGGGGGCAAGAGACCCAGTACTTC
CDR3aa: CASRAGGQETQYF
v_gene: TRBV19
j_gene: TRBJ2-5
d_gene: TRBD2
abundance: -

CDR3nt: TGCAGCGTCAAGGGAGGCCAACGTAGCTATGGCTACACCTTC
CDR3aa: CSVKGGQRSYGYTF
v_gene: TRBV29-1
j_gene: TRBJ1-2
d_gene: -
abundance: -

CDR3nt: TGTGCCAGTAGTGGACAGGGGATCCCTAACTATGGCTACACCTTC
CDR3aa: CASSGQGIPNYGYTF
v_gene: TRBV19
j_gene: TRBJ1-2
d_gene: TRBD1
abundance: -

CDR3nt: TGTGCCAGCAGTGAAGGGGTCAGGGGTTTGTACGAGCAGTACTTC
CDR3aa: CASSEGVRGLYEQYF
v_gene: TRBV6-1
j_gene: TRBJ2-7
d_gene: -
abundance: -

CDR3nt: TGTGCCAGCAGCTTCCTCGTAAAATGGAATGAGCAGTTCTTC
CDR3aa: CASSFLVKWNEQFF
v_gene: TRBV7-9
j_gene: TRBJ2-1
d_gene: -
abundance: -

CDR3nt: TGTGCCAGCAGTTCAAGCGGGAGTGGATACAATGAGCAGTTCTTC
CDR3aa: CASSSSGSGYNEQFF
v_gene: TRBV6-5
j_gene: TRBJ2-1
d_gene: TRBD2
abundance: -

CDR3nt: TGTGCCAGCAGTGAATGGGACACAGGGGCTTATGGCTACACCTTC
CDR3aa: CASSEWDTGAYGYTF
v_gene: TRBV28
j_gene: TRBJ1-2
d_gene: TRBD1
abundance: -

CDR3nt: TGCAGCGTTGACGGGGGTCCAGAGACCCAATTTTTT
CDR3aa: CSVDGGPETQFF
v_gene: TRBV29-1
j_gene: TRBJ1-1
d_gene: -
abundance: -

CDR3nt: TGCGCCAGCAGCTTGGGGGGAGTCGGCACAGATACGCAGTATTTT
CDR3aa: CASSLGGVGTDTQYF
v_gene: TRBV5-1
j_gene: TRBJ2-3
d_gene: -
abundance: -

CDR3nt: TGTGCCACCAGCAGAGATTCAGGGCCCTGGTCGGGAAAACTGTTTTTT
CDR3aa: CATSRDSGPWSGKLFF
v_gene: TRBV15
j_gene: TRBJ1-4
d_gene: -
abundance: -

CDR3nt: TGTGCCAGCTCACCATCGGCCCAGGGCCGGGAAAAACTGTTTTTT
CDR3aa: CASSPSAQGREKLFF
v_gene: TRBV18
j_gene: TRBJ1-4
d_gene: -
abundance: -

CDR3nt: TGTGCCAGCAGTGAACCGGATGGCTACACCTTC
CDR3aa: CASSEPDGYTF
v_gene: TRBV6-5
j_gene: TRBJ1-2
d_gene: -
abundance: -

CDR3nt: TGTGCCAGCAGTTTACCTAGTCCCTCTGGAAACACCATATATTTT
CDR3aa: CASSLPSPSGNTIYF
v_gene: TRBV27
j_gene: TRBJ1-3
d_gene: -
abundance: -

CDR3nt: TGTGCCAGCAGTCTCCTACGGGGCGGCCTGGGGCAGTACTTC
CDR3aa: CASSLLRGGLGQYF
v_gene: TRBV6-5
j_gene: TRBJ2-7
d_gene: -
abundance: -

CDR3nt: TGTGCCAGCTCACCAGGGACTAGCGGGATTGCGAAGACCCAGTACTTC
CDR3aa: CASSPGTSGIAKTQYF
v_gene: TRBV18
j_gene: TRBJ2-5
d_gene: TRBD2
abundance: -

CDR3nt: TGTGCCAGCAGCTTCGCCACCTACAATGAGCAGTTCTTC
CDR3aa: CASSFATYNEQFF
v_gene: TRBV7-9
j_gene: TRBJ2-1
d_gene: -
abundance: -

CDR3nt: TGCGCCAGCAGCCAAGATTCCCTGGCGGGAATCGGCTATGGCTACACCTTC
CDR3aa: CASSQDSLAGIGYGYTF
v_gene: TRBV4-3
j_gene: TRBJ1-2
d_gene: -
abundance: -

CDR3nt: TGTGCCAGCAGTGAAGTGATAGCGGGAGCAGATACGCAGTATTTT
CDR3aa: CASSEVIAGADTQYF
v_gene: TRBV6-1
j_gene: TRBJ2-3
d_gene: TRBD2
abundance: once

CDR3nt: TGTGCCAGCAGCGCGGACAGGGCGTCGGGCTACACCTTC
CDR3aa: CASSADRASGYTF
v_gene: TRBV7-9
j_gene: TRBJ1-2
d_gene: TRBD1
abundance: few

CDR3nt: TGCGCCAGCAGGACCGGGACAGGGTTTGAAGGCTACACCTTC
CDR3aa: CASRTGTGFEGYTF
v_gene: TRBV5-1
j_gene: TRBJ1-2
d_gene: TRBD1
abundance: -

CDR3nt: TGTGCCAGTAGTCCACAGGGATGGGGACGGGGTCAGCCCCAGCATTTT
CDR3aa: CASSPQGWGRGQPQHF
v_gene: TRBV19
j_gene: TRBJ1-5
d_gene: -
abundance: -

CDR3nt: TGTGCCAGCTCACCAGGACAGGGGCGATATGGCTACACCTTC
CDR3aa: CASSPGQGRYGYTF
v_gene: TRBV18
j_gene: TRBJ1-2
d_gene: TRBD1
abundance: -

CDR3nt: TGTGCCAGCAGCTTGGTGACCGGCGGTGGGGGTTCGGGTCAGCCCCAGCATTTT
CDR3aa: CASSLVTGGGGSGQPQHF
v_gene: TRBV5-4
j_gene: TRBJ1-5
d_gene: -
abundance: once

CDR3nt: TGTGCGGCCAGACAGTTCGCCCCCTACAATGAGCAGTTCTTC
CDR3aa: CAARQFAPYNEQFF
v_gene: TRBV30
j_gene: TRBJ2-1
d_gene: -
abundance: -

CDR3nt: TGCGCCAGCAGCCTCCAGGGGGGATACGAGCAGTACTTC
CDR3aa: CASSLQGGYEQYF
v_gene: TRBV4-1
j_gene: TRBJ2-7
d_gene: -
abundance: -

CDR3nt: TGTGCCAGCAGCCCGGACCTCTACGAGCAGTACTTC
CDR3aa: CASSPDLYEQYF
v_gene: TRBV6-5
j_gene: TRBJ2-7
d_gene: -
abundance: -

CDR3nt: TGTGCCTGGACCCCTGGGCGGGAGGCCGGGGAGCTGTTTTTT
CDR3aa: CAWTPGREAGELFF
v_gene: TRBV30
j_gene: TRBJ2-2
d_gene: TRBD2
abundance: -

CDR3nt: TGCAGCGTATACGACGGGGTTGGGTCTGGGGCCAACGTCCTGACTTTC
CDR3aa: CSVYDGVGSGANVLTF
v_gene: TRBV29-1
j_gene: TRBJ2-6
d_gene: -
abundance: -